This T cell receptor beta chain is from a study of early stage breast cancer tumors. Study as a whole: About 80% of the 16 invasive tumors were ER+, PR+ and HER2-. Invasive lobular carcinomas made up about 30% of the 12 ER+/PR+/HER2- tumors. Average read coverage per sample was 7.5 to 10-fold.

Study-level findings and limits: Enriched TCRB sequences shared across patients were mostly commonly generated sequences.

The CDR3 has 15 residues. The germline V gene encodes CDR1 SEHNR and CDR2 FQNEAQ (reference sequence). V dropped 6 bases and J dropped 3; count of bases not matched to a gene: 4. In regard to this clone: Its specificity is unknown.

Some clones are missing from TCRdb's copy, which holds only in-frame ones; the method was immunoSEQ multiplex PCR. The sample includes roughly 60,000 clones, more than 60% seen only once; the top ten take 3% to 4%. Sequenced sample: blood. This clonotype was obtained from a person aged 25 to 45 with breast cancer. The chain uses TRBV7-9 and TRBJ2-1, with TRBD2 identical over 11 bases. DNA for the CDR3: TGTGCCAGCAGGGATACTAGCGGGAGCTACAATGAGCAGTTCTTC. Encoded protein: CASRDTSGSYNEQFF. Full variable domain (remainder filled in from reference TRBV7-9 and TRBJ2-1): DTGVSQNPRHKITKRGQNVTFRCDPISEHNRLYWYRQTLGQGPEFLTYFQNEAQLEKSRLLSDRFSAERPKGSFSTLEIQRTEQGDSAMYLCASRDTSGSYNEQFFGPGTRLTVL.